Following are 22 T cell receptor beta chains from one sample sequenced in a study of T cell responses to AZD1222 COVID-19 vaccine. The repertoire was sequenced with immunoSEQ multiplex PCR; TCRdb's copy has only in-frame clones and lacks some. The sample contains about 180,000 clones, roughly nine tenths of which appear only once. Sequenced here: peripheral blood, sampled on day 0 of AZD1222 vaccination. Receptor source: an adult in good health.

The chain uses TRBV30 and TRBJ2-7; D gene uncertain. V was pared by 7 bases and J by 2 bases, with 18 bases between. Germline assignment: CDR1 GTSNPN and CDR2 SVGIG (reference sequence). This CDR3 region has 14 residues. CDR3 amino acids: CAFTSLIETYEQYF. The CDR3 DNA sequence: TGTGCCTTCACCAGCCTTATCGAGACCTACGAGCAGTACTTC.

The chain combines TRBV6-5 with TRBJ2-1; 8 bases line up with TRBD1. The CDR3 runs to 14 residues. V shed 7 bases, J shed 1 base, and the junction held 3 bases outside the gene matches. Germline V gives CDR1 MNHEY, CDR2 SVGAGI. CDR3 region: CASIRDRSYNEQFF. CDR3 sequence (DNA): TGTGCCAGCATTCGGGACAGGTCCTACAATGAGCAGTTCTTC.

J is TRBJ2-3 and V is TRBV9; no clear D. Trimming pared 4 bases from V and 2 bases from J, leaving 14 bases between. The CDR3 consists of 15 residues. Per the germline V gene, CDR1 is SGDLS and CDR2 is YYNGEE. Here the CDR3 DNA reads TGTGCCAGCAGCCCTCTAGACTCGCACACAGATACGCAGTATTTT. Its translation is CASSPLDSHTDTQYF.

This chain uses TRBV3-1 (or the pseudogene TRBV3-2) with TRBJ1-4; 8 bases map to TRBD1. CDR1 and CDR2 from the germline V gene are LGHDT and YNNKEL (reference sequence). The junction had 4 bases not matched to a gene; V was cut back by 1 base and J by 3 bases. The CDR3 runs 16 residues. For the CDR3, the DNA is TGTGCCAGCAGCCAAGGGACAGGGTTACCTAATGAAAAACTGTTTTTT. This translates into CASSQGTGLPNEKLFF.

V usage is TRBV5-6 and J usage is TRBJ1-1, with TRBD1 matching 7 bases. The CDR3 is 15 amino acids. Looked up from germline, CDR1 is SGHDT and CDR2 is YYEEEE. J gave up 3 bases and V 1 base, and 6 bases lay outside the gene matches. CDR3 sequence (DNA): TGTGCCAGCAGCTTGCTAGACAGGGATTACACTGAAGCTTTCTTT. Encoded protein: CASSLLDRDYTEAFF.

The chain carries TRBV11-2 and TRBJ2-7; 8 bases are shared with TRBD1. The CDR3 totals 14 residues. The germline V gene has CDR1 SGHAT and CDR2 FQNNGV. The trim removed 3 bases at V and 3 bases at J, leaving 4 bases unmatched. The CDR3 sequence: CASSFGTGFYEQYF. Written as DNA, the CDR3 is TGTGCCAGCAGCTTCGGGACAGGTTTCTACGAGCAGTACTTC.

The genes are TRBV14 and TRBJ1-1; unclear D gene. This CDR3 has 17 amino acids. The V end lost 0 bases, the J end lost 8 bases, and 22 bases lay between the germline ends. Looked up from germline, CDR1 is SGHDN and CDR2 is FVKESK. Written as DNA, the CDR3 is TGTGCCAGCAGCCAAGAATTGGTAGTGACCTCAAGTAGGGAAGCTTTCTTT. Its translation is CASSQELVVTSSREAFF. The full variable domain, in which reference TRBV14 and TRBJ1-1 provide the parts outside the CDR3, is EAGVTQFPSHSVIEKGQTVTLRCDPISGHDNLYWYRRVMGKEIKFLLHFVKESKQDESGMPNNRFLAERTGGTYSTLKVQPAELEDSGVYFCASSQELVVTSSREAFFGQGTRLTVV.

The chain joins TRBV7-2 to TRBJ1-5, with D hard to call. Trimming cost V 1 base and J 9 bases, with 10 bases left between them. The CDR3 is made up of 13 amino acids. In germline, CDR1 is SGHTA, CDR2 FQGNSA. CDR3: CASSLEGFGPQHF. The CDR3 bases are TGTGCCAGCAGCTTAGAAGGGTTTGGGCCCCAGCATTTT.

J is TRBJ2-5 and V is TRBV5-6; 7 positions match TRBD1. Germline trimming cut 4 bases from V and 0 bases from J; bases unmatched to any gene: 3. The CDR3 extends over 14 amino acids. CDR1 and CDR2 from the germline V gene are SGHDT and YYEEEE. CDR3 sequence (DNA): TGTGCCAGCAGCCTAGGGACAGACCAAGAGACCCAGTACTTC. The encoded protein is CASSLGTDQETQYF.

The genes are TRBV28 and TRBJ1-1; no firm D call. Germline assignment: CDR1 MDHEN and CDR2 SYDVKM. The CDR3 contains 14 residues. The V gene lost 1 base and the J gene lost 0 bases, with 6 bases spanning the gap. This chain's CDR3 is CASSLFAMNTEAFF. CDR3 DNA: TGTGCCAGCAGTTTATTTGCTATGAACACTGAAGCTTTCTTT. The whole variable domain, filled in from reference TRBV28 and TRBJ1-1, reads DVKVTQSSRYLVKRTGEKVFLECVQDMDHENMFWYRQDPGLGLRLIYFSYDVKMKEKGDIPEGYSVSREKKERFSLILESASTNQTSMYLCASSLFAMNTEAFFGQGTRLTVV.

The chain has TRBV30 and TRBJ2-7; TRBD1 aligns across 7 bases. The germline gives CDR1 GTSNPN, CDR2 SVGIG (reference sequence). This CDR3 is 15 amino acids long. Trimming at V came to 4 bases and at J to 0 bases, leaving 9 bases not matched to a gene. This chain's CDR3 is CAWTSSGGASYEQYF. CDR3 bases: TGTGCCTGGACCTCCTCAGGGGGAGCCTCCTACGAGCAGTACTTC.

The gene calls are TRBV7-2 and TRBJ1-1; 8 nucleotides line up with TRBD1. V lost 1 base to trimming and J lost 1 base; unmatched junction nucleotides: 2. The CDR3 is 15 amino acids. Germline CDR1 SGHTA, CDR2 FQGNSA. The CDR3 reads CASSLVQGGNTEAFF. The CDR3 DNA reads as TGTGCCAGCAGCTTAGTACAGGGGGGGAACACTGAAGCTTTCTTT.

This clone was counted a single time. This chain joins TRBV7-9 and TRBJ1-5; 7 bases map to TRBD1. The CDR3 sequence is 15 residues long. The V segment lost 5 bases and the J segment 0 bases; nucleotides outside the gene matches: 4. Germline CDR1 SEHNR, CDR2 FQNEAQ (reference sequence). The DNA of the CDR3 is TGTGCCAGCAGCCTCCAGGGGGGTAGCAATCAGCCCCAGCATTTT. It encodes CASSLQGGSNQPQHF.

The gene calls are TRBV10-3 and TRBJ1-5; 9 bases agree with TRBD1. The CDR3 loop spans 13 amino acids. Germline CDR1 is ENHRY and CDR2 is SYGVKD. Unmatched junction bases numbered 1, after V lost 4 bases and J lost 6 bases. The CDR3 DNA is TGTGCCATCAGTGGGGACAGGGTTCAGCCCCAGCATTTT. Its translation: CAISGDRVQPQHF.

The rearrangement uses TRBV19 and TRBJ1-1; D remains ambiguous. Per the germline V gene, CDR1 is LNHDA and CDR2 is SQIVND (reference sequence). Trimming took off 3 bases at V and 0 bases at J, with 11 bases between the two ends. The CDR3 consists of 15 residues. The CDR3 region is CASSILRTVNTEAFF. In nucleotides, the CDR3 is TGTGCCAGTAGTATTTTGAGGACGGTGAACACTGAAGCTTTCTTT.

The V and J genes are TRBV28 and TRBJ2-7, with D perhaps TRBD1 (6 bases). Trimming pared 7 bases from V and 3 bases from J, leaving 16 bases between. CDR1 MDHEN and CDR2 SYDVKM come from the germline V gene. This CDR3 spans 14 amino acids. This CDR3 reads CASNEQGKLYEQYF. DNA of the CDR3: TGTGCCAGCAATGAACAGGGAAAGCTCTACGAGCAGTACTTC.

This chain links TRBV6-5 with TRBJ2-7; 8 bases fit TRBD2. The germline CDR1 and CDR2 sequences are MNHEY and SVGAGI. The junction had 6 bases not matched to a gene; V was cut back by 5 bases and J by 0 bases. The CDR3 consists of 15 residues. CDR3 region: CASSTAGVNSYEQYF. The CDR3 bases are TGTGCCAGCAGTACAGCGGGGGTGAACTCCTACGAGCAGTACTTC.

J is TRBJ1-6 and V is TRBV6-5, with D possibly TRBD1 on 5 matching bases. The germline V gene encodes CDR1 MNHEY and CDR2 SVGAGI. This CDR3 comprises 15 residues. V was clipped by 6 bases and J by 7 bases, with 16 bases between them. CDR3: CASRGSDRGNSPLHF. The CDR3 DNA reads TGTGCCAGCAGGGGCTCAGATAGGGGCAATTCACCCCTCCACTTT.

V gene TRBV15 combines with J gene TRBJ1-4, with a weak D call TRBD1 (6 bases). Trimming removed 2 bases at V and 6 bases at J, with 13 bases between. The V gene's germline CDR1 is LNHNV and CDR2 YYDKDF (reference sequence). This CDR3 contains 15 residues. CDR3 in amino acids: CATSRSRGLDEKLFF. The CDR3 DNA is TGTGCCACCAGCAGATCCAGGGGCCTTGATGAAAAACTGTTTTTT.

The CDR3 spells CASSTEGVNTEAFF. The CDR3 coding sequence is TGTGCCAGCTCCACAGAGGGAGTGAACACTGAAGCTTTCTTT. The chain uses TRBV18 and TRBJ1-1, with D unresolved. The CDR3 covers 14 residues. Per germline, CDR1 KGHSH and CDR2 LQKENI. The V end lost 6 bases, the J end lost 0 bases, and 11 bases lay between the germline ends.

The CDR3 reads CASSILLTGSGANVLTF. The CDR3 DNA follows: TGTGCCAGTAGTATCCTGCTGACAGGCTCCGGGGCCAACGTCCTGACTTTC. The V and J genes are TRBV19 and TRBJ2-6, with D possibly being TRBD1 (6 bases). CDR1 is LNHDA and CDR2 is SQIVND in the germline V gene (reference sequence). Trimming cost V 3 bases and J 4 bases, with 16 bases left between them. This CDR3 has 17 residues.

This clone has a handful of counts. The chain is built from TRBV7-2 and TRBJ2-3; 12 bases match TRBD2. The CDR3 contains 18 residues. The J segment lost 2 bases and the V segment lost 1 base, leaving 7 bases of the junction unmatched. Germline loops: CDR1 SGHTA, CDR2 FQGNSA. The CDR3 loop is CASSLGLAGGRDTDTQYF. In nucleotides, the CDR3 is TGTGCCAGCAGCTTAGGTCTAGCGGGGGGGCGGGACACAGATACGCAGTATTTT.